The rows below give T cell receptor beta chains drawn from one sample of a study of T cells in Graves' hyperthyroidism and ophthalmopathy. TCRdb passed the multiplex PCR reads through MiXCR, listing each CDR3 protein once. The sample lists 380,000 or so distinct CDR3 sequences, 15% to 20% seen once, with around 3.6% in the top ten. The sample consisted of blood. These receptor sequences come from a woman in her late teens or twenties with Graves' hyperthyroidism. Both conserved end residues are part of each CDR3. A D gene is named only where the DNA matches it firmly. Rows may omit the clone size; those that give it use once, few, many or a size class.

j_call clone_size v_call d_call cdr3_aa cdr3_nt
TRBJ2-7 many TRBV20-1 - CSARDQDASYEQYF TGCAGTGCTAGAGACCAAGACGCCTCCTACGAGCAGTACTTC
TRBJ1-1 many TRBV28 - CASSVWVMGAFF TGTGCCAGCAGTGTATGGGTGATGGGGGCTTTCTTT
TRBJ1-2 many TRBV24-1 TRBD1 CATSDRDRGRNYGYTF TGTGCCACCAGTGACCGTGACAGGGGGCGCAACTATGGCTACACCTTC
TRBJ2-2 many TRBV28 TRBD2 CASSLVGLAGYTGELFF TGTGCCAGCAGTTTAGTGGGGCTAGCGGGGTACACCGGGGAGCTGTTTTTT
TRBJ2-2 many TRBV10-3 TRBD2 CAISEGLATGELFF TGTGCCATCAGTGAGGGACTAGCGACCGGGGAGCTGTTTTTT
TRBJ1-2 - TRBV6-2/TRBV6-3 - CASSPEIYGYTF TGTGCCAGCAGCCCTGAGATCTATGGCTACACCTTC
TRBJ2-5 many TRBV2 - CASSEAEGRETQYF TGTGCCAGCAGTGAAGCGGAAGGCCGAGAGACCCAGTACTTC
TRBJ2-7 many TRBV6-1 TRBD1 CASSPQDRGLGGQYF TGTGCCAGCAGTCCTCAGGACAGGGGGCTGGGCGGGCAGTACTTC
TRBJ2-2 - TRBV5-1 - CASSLMATGELFF TGCGCCAGCAGCTTGATGGCCACCGGGGAGCTGTTTTTT
TRBJ1-5 many TRBV27 - CASSLRTGIYQPQHF TGTGCCAGCAGTTTACGCACAGGGATCTATCAGCCCCAGCATTTT
TRBJ2-7 many TRBV5-1 - CASSLVTPYEQYF TGCGCCAGCAGCTTGGTGACCCCCTACGAGCAGTACTTC
TRBJ2-5 many TRBV29-1 - CSGTQRQETQYF TGCAGCGGAACCCAGAGACAAGAGACCCAGTACTTC
TRBJ2-1 - TRBV11-2 TRBD1 CASSYGQGGSYNEQFF TGTGCCAGCAGCTACGGACAGGGCGGTTCCTACAATGAGCAGTTCTTC
TRBJ2-6 - TRBV10-1 - CASSPTRGAGANVLTF TGCGCCAGCAGTCCTACCAGGGGAGCCGGGGCCAACGTCCTGACTTTC
TRBJ1-5 few TRBV12-3/TRBV12-4 - CASRTQGQPQHF TGTGCCAGCAGAACACAGGGTCAGCCCCAGCATTTT
TRBJ1-2 - TRBV7-9 - CASSLCANYGYTF TGTGCCAGCAGCTTATGTGCTAACTATGGCTACACCTTC
TRBJ2-7 many TRBV7-3 - CASSPQYSYEQYF TGTGCCAGCAGCCCACAATACTCCTACGAGCAGTACTTC
TRBJ2-2 - TRBV12-5 TRBD1 CASGLDRVRTGELFF TGTGCTAGTGGCCTGGACAGGGTACGGACCGGGGAGCTGTTTTTT
TRBJ1-5 many TRBV6-1 - CASSERLGPYSNQPQHF TGTGCCAGCAGTGAAAGACTAGGGCCTTATAGCAATCAGCCCCAGCATTTT
TRBJ2-7 many TRBV20-1 TRBD1 CSAYNSGQGYEQYF TGCAGTGCTTACAACTCCGGACAGGGCTACGAGCAGTACTTC
TRBJ2-7 many TRBV28 - CASRQGRSEQYF TGTGCCAGCAGGCAGGGTCGGAGCGAGCAGTACTTC
TRBJ1-5 many TRBV20-1 - CSAPAGAQPQHF TGCAGTGCTCCCGCCGGGGCTCAGCCCCAGCATTTT
TRBJ1-1 many TRBV6-1 TRBD1 CASGTGGSEAFF TGTGCCAGTGGGACAGGAGGTTCGGAAGCTTTCTTT
TRBJ1-1 few TRBV29-1 - CSVEPASDRKTYTEAFF TGCAGCGTTGAACCCGCCTCCGACCGAAAAACTTACACTGAAGCTTTCTTT
TRBJ1-2 many TRBV28 - CASSFPKSSYTF TGTGCCAGCAGTTTCCCCAAGAGCAGCTACACCTTC
TRBJ2-1 few TRBV5-1 TRBD2 CASSFGGGGTDEQFF TGCGCCAGCAGCTTTGGGGGCGGGGGGACCGATGAGCAGTTCTTC
TRBJ2-7 - TRBV30 TRBD2 CAWTPGLAHEQYF TGTGCCTGGACCCCGGGACTAGCCCACGAGCAGTACTTC
TRBJ1-1 many TRBV7-9 TRBD1 CASSSTGGLRTEAFF TGTGCCAGCAGCTCGACAGGGGGCCTGAGAACTGAAGCTTTCTTT
TRBJ1-3 many TRBV2 - CASSARGRNTIYF TGTGCCAGCAGTGCAAGGGGCAGAAACACCATATATTTT
TRBJ1-1 many TRBV2 - CASTLSNTEAFF TGTGCCAGCACCCTATCAAACACTGAAGCTTTCTTT
TRBJ2-1 few TRBV7-9 - CASSSPGMGWDEQFF TGTGCCAGCAGCTCCCCAGGGATGGGGTGGGATGAGCAGTTCTTC
TRBJ2-7 - TRBV11-2 - CASSLDRVNEQYF TGTGCCAGCAGCTTAGACAGGGTCAACGAGCAGTACTTC
TRBJ2-7 - TRBV6-1 - CASSRNSATSSYEQYF TGTGCCAGCAGTCGAAACTCCGCGACTAGCTCCTACGAGCAGTACTTC
TRBJ2-4 - TRBV6-1 - CASRQPGLGTSGIKYF TGTGCCAGCAGACAACCGGGACTCGGAACCTCTGGGATTAAGTACTTC
TRBJ1-1 many TRBV5-5 TRBD1 CASSPKVTGEAFF TGTGCCAGCAGCCCAAAAGTGACAGGGGAAGCTTTCTTT
TRBJ1-2 - TRBV7-9 - CASSLAGSEAYTF TGTGCCAGCAGCTTAGCAGGGTCTGAAGCCTACACCTTC
TRBJ1-1 - TRBV6-2/TRBV6-3 - CASSYSGQGQTEAFF TGTGCCAGCAGTTACTCGGGGCAGGGCCAGACTGAAGCTTTCTTT
TRBJ1-3 few TRBV5-5 - CASSLGSPGNTIYF TGTGCCAGCAGCCTGGGGAGCCCTGGAAACACCATATATTTT
TRBJ1-5 - TRBV12-3/TRBV12-4 - CASGFRVMGQPQHF TGTGCCAGCGGCTTCAGGGTGATGGGGCAGCCCCAGCATTTT
TRBJ1-1 many TRBV5-1 - CASSPVPRTEAFF TGCGCCAGCAGCCCGGTCCCGAGGACTGAAGCTTTCTTT
TRBJ2-5 many TRBV9 TRBD1 CASSLRGTGSQETQYF TGTGCCAGCAGCTTACGAGGGACAGGAAGCCAAGAGACCCAGTACTTC
TRBJ2-2 - TRBV5-1 - CASSLVGGTGELCF TGCGCCAGCAGCTTGGTAGGCGGCACCGGGGAGCTGTGTTTT
TRBJ2-2 many TRBV4-1 TRBD2 CASSQVWLAGQTGELFF TGCGCCAGCAGCCAAGTATGGCTAGCGGGTCAAACCGGGGAGCTGTTTTTT
TRBJ1-2 - TRBV6-1 - CASNKRAGQYYGYTF TGTGCCAGCAACAAAAGAGCAGGGCAATACTATGGCTACACCTTC
TRBJ2-7 many TRBV6-7 - CASSPSTRPVYSYEQYF TGTGCCAGCAGCCCTTCCACTCGACCGGTATACTCCTACGAGCAGTACTTC
TRBJ2-3 many TRBV28 - CASSPPARDTQYF TGTGCCAGCAGTCCCCCTGCCAGAGATACGCAGTATTTT
TRBJ1-1 - TRBV7-3 - CASSLEPGSNTEAFF TGTGCCAGCAGCTTAGAGCCAGGTTCGAACACTGAAGCTTTCTTT
TRBJ2-7 many TRBV18 TRBD2 CASSRTGTIDEQYF TGTGCCAGCTCACGGACCGGGACTATAGACGAGCAGTACTTC
TRBJ2-7 - TRBV28 TRBD1 CASSQPGQGGKQYF TGTGCCAGCAGTCAACCGGGACAGGGAGGAAAGCAGTACTTC
TRBJ2-7 many TRBV5-1 TRBD2 CASRLGGNSYEQYF TGCGCCAGCAGGTTGGGGGGGAACTCCTACGAGCAGTACTTC
TRBJ2-7 many TRBV6-1 - CASSELVYEQYF TGTGCCAGCAGTGAATTGGTGTACGAGCAGTACTTC